Sequencing of this T cell receptor beta chain was carried out in a study of regulatory T cells in long-lasting Graves disease. Study findings and constraints: Patients with persistent disease shared 2,741 public clonotypes, outpacing the 966 shared by new patients.

This clonotype came up many times. Antigen unknown. Researchers made TCR beta libraries by using iRepertoire HTBI primers and running Arm-PCR on CDR3 regions. A single record per CDR3 protein comes from TCRdb applying MiXCR to the multiplex PCR reads. The repertoire holds a few hundred thousand distinct CDR3 sequences, with less than 15% as singletons. Time point here: newly diagnosed GD, antithyroid drugs for less than 3 months. Generation of the TCR library employed RNA extracted from PBMCs. Patients were from an endocrinology department in Xi'an, China. This sample also belongs to another study, concerning T cells in Graves' hyperthyroidism and ophthalmopathy.

The TCR originated in a woman aged 45-59 years with Graves disease. The specimen comprised peripheral blood mononuclear cells (PBMCs), sampled at new diagnosis, from a patient treated with antithyroid drugs.

The CDR3 loop is CASSFGQNLYNQPQHF. CDR3 sequence (DNA): TGTGCCAGCAGTTTTGGACAGAACCTATACAATCAGCCCCAGCATTTT. V usage is TRBV12-3 or TRBV12-4 and J usage is TRBJ1-5, with D tentatively TRBD1 (6 bases). V was trimmed by 3 bases and J by 3 bases, leaving 15 bases between them. This CDR3 region has 16 residues.